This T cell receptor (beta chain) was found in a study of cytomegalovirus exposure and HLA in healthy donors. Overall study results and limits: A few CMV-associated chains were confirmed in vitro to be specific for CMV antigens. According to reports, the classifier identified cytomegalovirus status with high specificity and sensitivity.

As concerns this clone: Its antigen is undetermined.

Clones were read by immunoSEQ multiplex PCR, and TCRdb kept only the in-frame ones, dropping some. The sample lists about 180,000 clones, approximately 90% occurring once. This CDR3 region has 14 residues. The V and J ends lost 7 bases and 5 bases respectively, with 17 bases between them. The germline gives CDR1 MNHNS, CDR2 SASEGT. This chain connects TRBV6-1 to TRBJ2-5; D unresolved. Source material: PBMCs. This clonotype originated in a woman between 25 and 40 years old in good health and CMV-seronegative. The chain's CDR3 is CASNPLSGGETQYF. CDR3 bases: TGTGCCAGCAACCCTTTGTCAGGTGGCGAGACCCAGTACTTC.